The 6 T cell receptor beta chains below were found in one sample sequenced in a study of T-cell reconstitution after alpha-beta-depleted transplantation in children. For TCRbeta, the library was prepared with unique molecular identifiers. TCRdb ran MiXCR on the PCR reads and lists one entry per CDR3 protein. The table lists 300,000 or so distinct CDR3 sequences, approximately 9.8% of them singletons. Here the sequenced sample was PBMCs from the stem cell graft donor, taken from the stem cell graft. These receptor sequences come from a human donor who donated a stem cell graft to a child with SCID.

This clonotype came up many times. V is TRBV12-3 or TRBV12-4 and J is TRBJ2-7; 8 bases match TRBD2. V lost 3 bases and J lost 2; bases outside the gene matches: 6. The CDR3 consists of 15 residues. The chain's CDR3 is CASSFGGLGAYEQYF. DNA for the CDR3: TGTGCCAGCAGTTTCGGGGGACTAGGGGCCTACGAGCAGTACTTC.

The rearrangement uses TRBV19 and TRBJ1-2; possibly TRBD1 for D (6 bases). V was trimmed by 3 bases and J by 8 bases, leaving 13 bases between them. Germline CDR1 reads LNHDA; CDR2 reads SQIVND (reference sequence). The length of the CDR3 is 13 residues. The CDR3 DNA is TGTGCCAGTAGTATGGGACAAGAAAGGGGCTACACCTTC. It specifies CASSMGQERGYTF.

This clonotype appeared a few times. The chain employs TRBV20-1 and TRBJ2-7; TRBD2 matches at 8 bases. Looked up from germline, CDR1 is DFQATT and CDR2 is SNEGSKA (reference sequence). The CDR3 runs to 14 residues. Trimming removed 5 bases from V and 1 base from J; junction bases left unmatched: 7. CDR3 in DNA: TGCAGTGCTCTTATAGCGGGGCGATCCTACGAGCAGTACTTC. Encoded protein: CSALIAGRSYEQYF.

This clonotype was found a few times. The chain has TRBV27 and TRBJ2-7, with a possible D match to TRBD1 (6 bases). This CDR3 spans 15 amino acids. V gave up 6 bases and J gave up 5 bases, with 20 bases separating them. Germline V gene data show CDR1 as MNHEY and CDR2 as SMNVEV (reference sequence). CDR3 residues: CASSRGQRVPHEQYF. The CDR3 DNA follows: TGTGCCAGCAGCCGAGGACAGCGCGTCCCCCACGAGCAGTACTTC.

This clonotype was seen a few times. V and J are TRBV12-3 or TRBV12-4 and TRBJ1-2; no firm D call. The V gene lost 5 bases and the J gene lost 3 bases, with 16 bases spanning the gap. The CDR3 contains 15 residues. CDR3: CASSIKKGGHYGYTF. The CDR3 nucleotides read TGTGCCAGCAGTATTAAAAAGGGCGGACACTATGGCTACACCTTC.

This clonotype was seen a few times. DNA of the CDR3: TGTGCCAGCAGCCCGACAGGGTTCAAATACGAGCAGTACTTC. Its protein is CASSPTGFKYEQYF. The gene calls are TRBV7-6 and TRBJ2-7; 7 bases agree with TRBD1. This CDR3 is built from 14 residues. CDR1 is SGHVS and CDR2 is FNYEAQ in the germline V gene. After removal of 5 bases from V and 4 bases from J, the junction contained 8 bases not matched to a gene.